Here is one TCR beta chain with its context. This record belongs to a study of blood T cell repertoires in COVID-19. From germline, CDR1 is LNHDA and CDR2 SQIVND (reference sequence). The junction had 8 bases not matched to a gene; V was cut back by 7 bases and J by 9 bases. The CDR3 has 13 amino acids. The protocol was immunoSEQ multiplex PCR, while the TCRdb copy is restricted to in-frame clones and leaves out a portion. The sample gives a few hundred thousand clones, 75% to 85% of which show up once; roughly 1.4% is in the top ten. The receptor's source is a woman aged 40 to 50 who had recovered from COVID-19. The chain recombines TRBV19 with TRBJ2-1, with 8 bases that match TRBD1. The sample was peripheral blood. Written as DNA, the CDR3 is TGTGCCAGTACCGGACAGGGATTCAGTGAGCAGTTCTTC. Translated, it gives CASTGQGFSEQFF.